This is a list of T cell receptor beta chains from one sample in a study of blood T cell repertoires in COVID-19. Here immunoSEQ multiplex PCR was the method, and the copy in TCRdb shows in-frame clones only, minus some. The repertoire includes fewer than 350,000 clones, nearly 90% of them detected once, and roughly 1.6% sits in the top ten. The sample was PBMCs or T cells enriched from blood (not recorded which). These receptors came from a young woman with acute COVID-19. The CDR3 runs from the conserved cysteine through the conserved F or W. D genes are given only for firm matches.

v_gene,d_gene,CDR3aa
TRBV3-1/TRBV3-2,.,CASSRKVGSRNEQFF
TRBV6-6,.,CASRNAGTWAFF
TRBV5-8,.,CASSWGEWADTEAFF
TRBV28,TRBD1,CASSFDRGTRGYTF
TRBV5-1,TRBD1,CASSATQGARGEQYF
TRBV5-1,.,CASSLPGLDEQFF
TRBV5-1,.,CASSPQTITSTDTQYF
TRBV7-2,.,CASSPRVGGETQYF
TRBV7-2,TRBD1,CASSAMGQGNQPQHF
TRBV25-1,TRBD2,CATAPGLAGGTQYF
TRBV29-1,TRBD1,CSAIGQGDGYTF
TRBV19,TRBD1,CASRSGTGFADTQYF
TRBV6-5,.,CASSPDNNQPQHF
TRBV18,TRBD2,CASSPPSRGGRPDTQYF
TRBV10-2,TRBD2,CASSGTSGRDTGELFF